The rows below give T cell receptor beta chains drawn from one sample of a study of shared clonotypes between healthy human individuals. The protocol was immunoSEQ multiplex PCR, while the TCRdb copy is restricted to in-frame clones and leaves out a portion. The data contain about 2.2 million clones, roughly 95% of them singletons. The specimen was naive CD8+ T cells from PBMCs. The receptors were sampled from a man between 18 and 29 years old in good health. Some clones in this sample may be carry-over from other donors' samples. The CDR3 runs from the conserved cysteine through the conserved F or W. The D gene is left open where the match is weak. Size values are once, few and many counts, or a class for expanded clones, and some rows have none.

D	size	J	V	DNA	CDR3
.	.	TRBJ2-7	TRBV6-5	TGTGCCAGCAGTTACGAAGGGTCAAGAGGCGAGCAGTACTTC	CASSYEGSRGEQYF
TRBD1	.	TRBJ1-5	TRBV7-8	TGTGCCAGCAGCTTGGACAGGGGTGGCAATCAGCCCCAGCATTTT	CASSLDRGGNQPQHF
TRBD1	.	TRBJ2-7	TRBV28	TGTGCCAGCAGTCGGGACAGGGAGGGCCTAGTATGGTCCTACGAGCAGTACTTC	CASSRDREGLVWSYEQYF
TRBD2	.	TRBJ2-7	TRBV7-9	TGTGCCAGCAGCTCCCAACTAGCGGGAGGTGCCCACGAGCAGTACTTC	CASSSQLAGGAHEQYF
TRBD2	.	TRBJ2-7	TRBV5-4	TGTGCCAGCAGTACGGACACTAGCGACGAGCAGTACTTC	CASSTDTSDEQYF
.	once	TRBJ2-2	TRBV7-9	TGTGCCAGCAGCTTGAGGGGGAGTAACACCGGGGAGCTGTTTTTT	CASSLRGSNTGELFF
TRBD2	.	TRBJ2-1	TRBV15	TGTGCCACCAGCAGTGAGCGGGAGGTGGCCTACAATGAGCAGTTCTTC	CATSSEREVAYNEQFF
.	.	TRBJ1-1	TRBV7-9	TGTGCCAGCAGCTACCCCAGCGATGAAGCTTTCTTT	CASSYPSDEAFF
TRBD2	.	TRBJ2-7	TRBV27	TGTGCCAGAAGCGGGAGCGCTTTCTACGAGCAGTACTTC	CARSGSAFYEQYF
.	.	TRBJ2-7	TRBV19	TGTGCCAGTAGTATTTCAGATTGGAGGGGCTACGAGCAGTACTTC	CASSISDWRGYEQYF
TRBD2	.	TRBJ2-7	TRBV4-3	TGCGCCAGCAGCCAAGAGGCTAGCGGGGACGTATTGGCTGTAGAGCAGTACTTC	CASSQEASGDVLAVEQYF
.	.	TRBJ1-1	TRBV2	TGTGCCAGCAGTGACGGGACGGATTTCCAGGGGACTGAAGCTTTCTTT	CASSDGTDFQGTEAFF